This T cell receptor (beta chain) stems from a study of OX40 agonist ivuxolimab in advanced cancers. Study-wide background: Patients received the agonistic anti-OX40 (CD134) antibody ivuxolimab.

V was pared by 4 bases and J by 1 base, with 7 bases between. This CDR3 is built from 13 residues. Germline loops: CDR1 LNHNV, CDR2 YYDKDF (reference sequence). Assay used: immunoSEQ multiplex PCR; TCRdb lists only in-frame clones, some missing. This sample yields some 50,000 clones, of which 70% to 85% are seen a single time; around 2% belongs to the top ten. Study outcomes and limitations: At 0.1 to 3.0 mg/kg, clonal expansion of CD4+ and CD8+ blood T cells had occurred by week 6.

Only a few counts were recorded for this clone. Its antigen remains unknown. The sample was CD4+ or CD8+ T cells sorted from blood, taken in a trial of the OX40 agonist ivuxolimab. The clonotype originates from an adult with an advanced solid tumor such as melanoma, head and neck, liver or kidney cancer. The rearrangement uses TRBV15 and TRBJ1-1; D unclear. CDR3 amino acids: CATSIGRNTEAFF. The DNA for the CDR3 is TGTGCCACCAGCATCGGGAGGAACACTGAAGCTTTCTTT.